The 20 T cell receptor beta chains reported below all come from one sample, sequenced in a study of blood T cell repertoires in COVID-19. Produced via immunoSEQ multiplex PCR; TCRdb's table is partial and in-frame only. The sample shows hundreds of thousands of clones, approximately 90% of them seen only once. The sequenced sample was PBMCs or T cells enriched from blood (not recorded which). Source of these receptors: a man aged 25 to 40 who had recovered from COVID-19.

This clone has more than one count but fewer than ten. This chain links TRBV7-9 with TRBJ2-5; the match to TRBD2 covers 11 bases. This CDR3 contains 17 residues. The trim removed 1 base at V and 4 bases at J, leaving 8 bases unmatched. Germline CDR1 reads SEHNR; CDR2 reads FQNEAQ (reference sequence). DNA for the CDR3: TGTGCCAGCAGCTTAGGTTCCCTAGCGGGAGGTGGAGAGACCCAGTACTTC. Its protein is CASSLGSLAGGGETQYF.

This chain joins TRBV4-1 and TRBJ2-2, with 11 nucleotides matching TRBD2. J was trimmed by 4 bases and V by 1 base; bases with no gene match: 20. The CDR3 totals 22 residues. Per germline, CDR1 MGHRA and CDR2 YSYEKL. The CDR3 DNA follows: TGCGCCAGCAGCCAAGCGGGACTAGCGGTCTTTCGGGTGGAGAGAGCCACCGGGGAGCTGTTTTTT. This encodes CASSQAGLAVFRVERATGELFF.

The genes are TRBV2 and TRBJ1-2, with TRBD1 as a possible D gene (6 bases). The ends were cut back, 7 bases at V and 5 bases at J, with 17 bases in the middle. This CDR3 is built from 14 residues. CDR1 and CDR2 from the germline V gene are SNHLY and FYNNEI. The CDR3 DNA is TGTGCCAGCAAGTACAGGGACGGAACTTATGGCTACACCTTC. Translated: CASKYRDGTYGYTF.

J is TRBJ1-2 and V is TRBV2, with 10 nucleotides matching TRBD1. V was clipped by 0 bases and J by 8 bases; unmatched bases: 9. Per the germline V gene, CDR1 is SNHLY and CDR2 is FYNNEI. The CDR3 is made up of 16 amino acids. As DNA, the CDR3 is TGTGCCAGCAGTGAAGCACTCCGGGACAGGGGAGGAGGCTACACCTTC. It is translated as CASSEALRDRGGGYTF.

CDR3 amino acids: CASSENRNTEAFF. In DNA, the CDR3 is TGTGCCAGCAGTGAAAACAGGAACACTGAAGCTTTCTTT. The chain combines TRBV6-1 with TRBJ1-1, with no clear D. V lost 2 bases and J 1 base, leaving 5 bases between the germline ends. CDR3 length: 13 residues. Looked up from germline, CDR1 is MNHNS and CDR2 is SASEGT.

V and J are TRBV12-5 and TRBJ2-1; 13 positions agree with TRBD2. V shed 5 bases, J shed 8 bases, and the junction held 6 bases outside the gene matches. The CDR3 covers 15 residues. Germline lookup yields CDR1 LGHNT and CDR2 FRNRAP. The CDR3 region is CASGQTSGGIYEQFF. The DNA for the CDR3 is TGTGCTAGTGGTCAGACTAGCGGGGGGATCTATGAGCAGTTCTTC.

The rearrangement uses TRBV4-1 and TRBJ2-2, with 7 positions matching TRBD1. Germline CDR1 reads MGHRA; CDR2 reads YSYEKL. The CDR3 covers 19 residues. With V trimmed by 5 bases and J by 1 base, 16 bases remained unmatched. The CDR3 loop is CASSSRFDRAILNTGELFF. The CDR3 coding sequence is TGCGCCAGCAGCTCTCGATTCGACAGGGCGATACTGAACACCGGGGAGCTGTTTTTT.

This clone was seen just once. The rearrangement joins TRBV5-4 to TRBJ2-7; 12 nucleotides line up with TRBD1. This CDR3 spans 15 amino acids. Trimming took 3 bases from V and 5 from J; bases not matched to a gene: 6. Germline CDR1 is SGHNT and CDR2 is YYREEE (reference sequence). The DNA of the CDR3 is TGTGCCAGCAGCTCTCAGGGACAGGGGGCCCACGAGCAGTACTTC. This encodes CASSSQGQGAHEQYF.

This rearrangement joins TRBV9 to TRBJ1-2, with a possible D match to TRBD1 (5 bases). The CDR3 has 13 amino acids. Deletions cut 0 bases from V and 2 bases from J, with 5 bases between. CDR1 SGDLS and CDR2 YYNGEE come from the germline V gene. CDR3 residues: CASSVGQNYGYTF. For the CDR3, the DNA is TGTGCCAGCAGCGTAGGACAGAACTATGGCTACACCTTC.

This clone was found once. The CDR3 region is CSVPRTSGDNEQFF. The CDR3, as DNA: TGCAGCGTCCCCCGGACTAGCGGAGACAATGAGCAGTTCTTC. The V and J genes are TRBV29-1 and TRBJ2-1; the match to TRBD2 covers 10 bases. V lost 6 bases, J lost 5 bases, and 7 bases stayed unmatched. Germline V gene lookup returns CDR1 SQVTM and CDR2 ANQGSEA. This CDR3 region has 14 residues.

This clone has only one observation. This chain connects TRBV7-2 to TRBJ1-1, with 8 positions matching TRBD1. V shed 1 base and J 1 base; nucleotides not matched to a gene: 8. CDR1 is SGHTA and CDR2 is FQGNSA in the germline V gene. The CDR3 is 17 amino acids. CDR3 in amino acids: CASSLGYLGTGNTEAFF. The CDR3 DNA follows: TGTGCCAGCAGCTTAGGGTACCTGGGGACAGGGAACACTGAAGCTTTCTTT.

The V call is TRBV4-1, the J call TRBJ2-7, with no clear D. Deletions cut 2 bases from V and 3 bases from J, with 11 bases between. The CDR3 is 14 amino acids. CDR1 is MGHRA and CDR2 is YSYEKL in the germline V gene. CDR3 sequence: CASSQTPGIYEQYF. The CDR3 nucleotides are TGCGCCAGCAGCCAAACTCCAGGAATCTACGAGCAGTACTTC.

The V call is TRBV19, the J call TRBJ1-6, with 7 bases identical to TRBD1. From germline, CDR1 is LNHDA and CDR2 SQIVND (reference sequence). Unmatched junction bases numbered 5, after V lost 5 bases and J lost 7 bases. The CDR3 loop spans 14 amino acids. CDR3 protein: CASSFDRANSPLHF. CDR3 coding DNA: TGTGCCAGTAGTTTCGACAGGGCCAATTCACCCCTCCACTTT. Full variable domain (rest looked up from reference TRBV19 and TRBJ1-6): DGGITQSPKYLFRKEGQNVTLSCEQNLNHDAMYWYRQDPGQGLRLIYYSQIVNDFQKGDIAEGYSVSREKKESFPLTVTSAQKNPTAFYLCASSFDRANSPLHFGNGTRLTVT.

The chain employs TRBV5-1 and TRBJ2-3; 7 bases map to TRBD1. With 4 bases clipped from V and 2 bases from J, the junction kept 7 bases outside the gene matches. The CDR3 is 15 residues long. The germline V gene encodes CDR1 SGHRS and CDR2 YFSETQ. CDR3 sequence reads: CASSSYRGATDTQYF. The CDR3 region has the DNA TGCGCCAGCAGCAGTTACAGGGGAGCCACAGATACGCAGTATTTT. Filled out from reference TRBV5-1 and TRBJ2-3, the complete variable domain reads KAGVTQTPRYLIKTRGQQVTLSCSPISGHRSVSWYQQTPGQGLQFLFEYFSETQRNKGNFPGRFSGRQFSNSRSEMNVSTLELGDSALYLCASSSYRGATDTQYFGPGTRLTVL.

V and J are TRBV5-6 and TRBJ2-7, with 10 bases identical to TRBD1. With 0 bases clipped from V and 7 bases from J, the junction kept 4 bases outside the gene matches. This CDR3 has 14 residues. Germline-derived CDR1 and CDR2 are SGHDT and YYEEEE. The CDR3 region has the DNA TGTGCCAGCAGCTTGGGGACAGGGGGAGGAGAGCAGTACTTC. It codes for CASSLGTGGGEQYF.

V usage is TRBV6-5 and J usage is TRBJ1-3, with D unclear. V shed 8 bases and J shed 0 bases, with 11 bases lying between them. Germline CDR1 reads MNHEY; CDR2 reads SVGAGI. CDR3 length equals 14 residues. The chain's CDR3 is CASALTDSGNTIYF. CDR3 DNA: TGTGCCAGCGCTCTAACAGACTCTGGAAACACCATATATTTT.

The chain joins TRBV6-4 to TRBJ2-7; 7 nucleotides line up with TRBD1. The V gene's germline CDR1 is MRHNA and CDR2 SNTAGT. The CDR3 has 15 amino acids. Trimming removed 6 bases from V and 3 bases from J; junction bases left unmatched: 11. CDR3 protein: CASRRIDRDYYEQYF. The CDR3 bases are TGTGCCAGCAGGCGAATCGACAGGGATTACTACGAGCAGTACTTC.

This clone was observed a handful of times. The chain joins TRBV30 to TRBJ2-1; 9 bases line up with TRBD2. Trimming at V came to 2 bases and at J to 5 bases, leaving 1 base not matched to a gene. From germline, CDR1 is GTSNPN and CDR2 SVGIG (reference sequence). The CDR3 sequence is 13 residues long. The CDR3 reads CAWSSGGHNEQFF. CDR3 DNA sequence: TGTGCCTGGAGTAGCGGGGGGCACAATGAGCAGTTCTTC.

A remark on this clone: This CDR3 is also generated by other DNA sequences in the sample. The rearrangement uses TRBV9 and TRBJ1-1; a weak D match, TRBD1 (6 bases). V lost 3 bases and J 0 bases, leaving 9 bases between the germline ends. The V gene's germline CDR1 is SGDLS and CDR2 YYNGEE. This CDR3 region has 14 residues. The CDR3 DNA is TGTGCCAGCAGCGCCGGACAGCTGAACACTGAAGCTTTCTTT. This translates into CASSAGQLNTEAFF.

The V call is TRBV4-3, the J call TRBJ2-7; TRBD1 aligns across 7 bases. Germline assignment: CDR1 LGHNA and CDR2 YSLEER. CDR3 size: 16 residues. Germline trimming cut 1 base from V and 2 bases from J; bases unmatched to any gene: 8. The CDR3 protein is CASSQVWDSATYEQYF. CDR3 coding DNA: TGCGCCAGCAGCCAAGTTTGGGACAGTGCAACCTACGAGCAGTACTTC.